Each of the 30 T cell receptor beta chains below was sequenced from the same sample in a study of cytomegalovirus exposure and HLA in healthy donors (dated by TCRdb to 2017 to 2019). The library was made by the immunoSEQ multiplex PCR assay. For the multiplex PCR, a mixture combining 60 forward primers for TCR Vbeta segments and 13 reverse primers for TCR Jbeta segments was used. As stored in TCRdb, this immuneACCESS dataset retains in-frame rearrangements with V and J assigned. A fraction of the clones does not appear; measured against another copy, unresolved V genes explain less than half of the discrepancy, and the remainder lacks a known reason. This sample is represented by approximately 160,000 clones; about 78% of them were singletons. The top ten clonotypes cover about 13% of the sample. Sequenced sample: PBMCs. The receptors here all came from a woman between 45 and 65 years old in good health and CMV-seropositive.

This clone was counted a few times. The J gene is TRBJ2-5, the V gene TRBV7-9; 14 nucleotides match TRBD2. There are 17 residues in the CDR3. Germline V lookup: CDR1 SEHNR, CDR2 FQNEAQ (reference sequence). V lost 5 bases and J lost 5; bases outside the gene matches: 10. The CDR3 nucleotides are TGTGCCAGCAGCCTCGGACTAGCGGGGGGCCAGAGGGAGACCCAGTACTTC. Translating it yields CASSLGLAGGQRETQYF. The full variable domain, with the rest looked up from reference TRBV7-9 and TRBJ2-5, is DTGVSQNPRHKITKRGQNVTFRCDPISEHNRLYWYRQTLGQGPEFLTYFQNEAQLEKSRLLSDRFSAERPKGSFSTLEIQRTEQGDSAMYLCASSLGLAGGQRETQYFGPGTRLLVL.

The chain carries TRBV11-3 and TRBJ2-1; 7 positions agree with TRBD1. CDR1 and CDR2 from the germline V gene are SGHNT and YENEEA. V lost 5 bases, J lost 7 bases, and 14 bases stayed unmatched. The CDR3 length is 16 residues. CDR3: CASSLRQGVGRNEQFF. The CDR3 DNA follows: TGTGCCAGCAGCCTTCGACAGGGCGTCGGTAGAAATGAGCAGTTCTTC.

The chain couples TRBV12-5 to TRBJ2-1; 15 bases match TRBD2. This CDR3 is built from 17 residues. CDR1 is LGHNT, CDR2 FRNRAP, per germline. With 2 bases clipped from V and 6 bases from J, the junction kept 5 bases outside the gene matches. Here the CDR3 reads CASGLPRTSGGGNEQFF. Written as DNA, the CDR3 is TGTGCTAGTGGTTTGCCTAGGACTAGCGGGGGGGGCAATGAGCAGTTCTTC.

V and J are TRBV2 and TRBJ2-1; D is perhaps TRBD2 (5 bases). Trimming removed 3 bases from V and 4 bases from J, with 13 bases in between. Germline V gene sequence: CDR1 SNHLY, CDR2 FYNNEI. The CDR3 sequence is 15 residues long. The CDR3: CASSERLAIYNEQFF. CDR3 in DNA: TGTGCCAGCAGTGAGCGGCTAGCCATTTACAATGAGCAGTTCTTC.

The chain carries TRBV11-2 and TRBJ2-7; perhaps TRBD2 as D (6 bases). The CDR3 consists of 16 residues. V was trimmed by 0 bases and J by 2 bases, leaving 14 bases between them. Germline CDR1 reads SGHAT; CDR2 reads FQNNGV. CDR3 in DNA: TGTGCCAGCAGCTTAGAGGGGGGTGGGCGAACCTACGAGCAGTACTTC. Its protein is CASSLEGGGRTYEQYF. Complete variable domain (other parts from reference TRBV11-2 and TRBJ2-7): EAGVAQSPRYKIIEKRQSVAFWCNPISGHATLYWYQQILGQGPKLLIQFQNNGVVDDSQLPKDRFSAERLKGVDSTLKIQPAKLEDSAVYLCASSLEGGGRTYEQYFGPGTRLTVT.

The CDR3 protein is CASSRDRGGYEQYF. The CDR3 DNA is TGTGCCAGCAGCCGGGACAGGGGGGGCTACGAGCAGTACTTC. The genes are TRBV7-2 and TRBJ2-7; 11 nucleotides match TRBD1. The germline CDR1 and CDR2 sequences are SGHTA and FQGNSA. This CDR3 is 14 amino acids long. After removal of 5 bases from V and 3 bases from J, the junction contained 3 bases not matched to a gene.

The chain combines TRBV7-9 with TRBJ1-1; a weak D match, TRBD1 (5 bases). V was trimmed by 1 base and J by 9 bases, leaving 15 bases between them. Germline CDR1 reads SEHNR; CDR2 reads FQNEAQ (reference sequence). The CDR3 spans 14 residues. This CDR3 is CASSLGGLAGQAFF. The CDR3 DNA reads as TGTGCCAGCAGCTTAGGGGGATTGGCAGGGCAAGCTTTCTTT.

This clone was observed once. The chain links TRBV7-9 to TRBJ2-1; D unclear. The CDR3 is 8 residues long. Trimming shortened V by 4 bases and J by 14 bases, and 3 bases separated the two germline ends. CDR1 and CDR2 (germline): SEHNR, FQNEAQ (reference sequence). CDR3 sequence: CASSSKFF. The CDR3 DNA follows: TGTGCCAGCAGCTCCAAGTTCTTC.

The genes are TRBV5-1 and TRBJ1-6; 7 bases agree with TRBD1. This CDR3 has 15 amino acids. Trimming took 4 bases from V and 7 from J; bases not matched to a gene: 8. CDR1 SGHRS and CDR2 YFSETQ come from the germline V gene. CDR3 nucleotides: TGCGCCAGCAGCACCGGACAGGCGGAGAATTCACCCCTCCACTTT. It translates to CASSTGQAENSPLHF.

This chain joins TRBV9 and TRBJ2-1, with 7 bases matching TRBD2. Germline assignment: CDR1 SGDLS and CDR2 YYNGEE. Unmatched junction bases numbered 9, after V lost 4 bases and J lost 8 bases. The CDR3 contains 14 residues. CDR3 sequence: CASSSRGGGDEQFF. The CDR3 DNA reads TGTGCCAGCAGCTCCCGCGGTGGGGGGGATGAGCAGTTCTTC.

The chain couples TRBV18 to TRBJ1-3, with D tentatively TRBD1 (6 bases). Per germline, CDR1 KGHSH and CDR2 LQKENI. The CDR3 consists of 15 residues. V shed 3 bases and J shed 1 base, with 10 bases lying between them. The CDR3 DNA reads as TGTGCCAGCTCACCGGGACAACTTTCTGGAAACACCATATATTTT. It translates to CASSPGQLSGNTIYF.

This clone was seen more than once but under ten times. The DNA for the CDR3 is TGTGCCAGCAGCCTTAGACAGGGGGCGAACACTGAAGCTTTCTTT. Its translation: CASSLRQGANTEAFF. This chain connects TRBV7-6 to TRBJ1-1; TRBD1 matches at 10 bases. The V gene's germline CDR1 is SGHVS and CDR2 FNYEAQ. Losses at the gene ends were 5 bases for V and 1 base for J; bases not matched to a gene: 4. CDR3 length: 15 residues.

The rearrangement links TRBV27 to TRBJ2-5, with no clear D. The J call may not be correct, given that the DNA end is closer to TRBJ2-7. Looked up from germline, CDR1 is MNHEY and CDR2 is SMNVEV (reference sequence). The CDR3 is 11 amino acids. The CDR3: CASSRGLEQYF. The CDR3 bases are TGTGCCAGCAGTCGAGGCCTCGAGCAGTACTTC.

The rearrangement joins TRBV6-5 to TRBJ2-5, with TRBD2 identical over 12 bases. CDR3 length: 16 residues. V trimming: 2 bases; J trimming: 5 bases; junction bases outside the gene matches: 6. From germline, CDR1 is MNHEY and CDR2 SVGAGI. CDR3 sequence reads: CASSYLAGGLRETQYF. The CDR3 DNA is TGTGCCAGCAGTTACCTAGCGGGGGGGCTAAGGGAGACCCAGTACTTC.

V and J are TRBV18 and TRBJ1-1; 10 positions agree with TRBD1. Germline values: CDR1 KGHSH, CDR2 LQKENI. CDR3 length equals 13 residues. The J segment lost 5 bases and the V segment lost 5 bases, leaving 2 bases of the junction unmatched. This CDR3 is CASSWTGGTEAFF. DNA for the CDR3: TGTGCCAGCTCATGGACAGGGGGGACTGAAGCTTTCTTT.

V and J are TRBV5-1 and TRBJ2-3, with TRBD2 matching over 9 bases. Germline V gene data show CDR1 as SGHRS and CDR2 as YFSETQ. J lost 4 bases, V lost 4 bases, and 4 bases had no gene match. The CDR3 has 14 residues. Here the CDR3 reads CASSQGLAADTQYF. CDR3 in DNA: TGCGCCAGCAGCCAGGGACTAGCTGCAGATACGCAGTATTTT.

The J gene is TRBJ2-5, the V gene TRBV30; D gene uncertain. Trimming removed 0 bases at V and 11 bases at J, with 22 bases between. Germline V gene lookup returns CDR1 GTSNPN and CDR2 SVGIG (reference sequence). The CDR3 consists of 15 residues. In DNA, the CDR3 is TGTGCCTGGAGTGTTTACGAGTTGGTGGGCGATCAACAGTACTTC. This sequence encodes CAWSVYELVGDQQYF.

The gene calls are TRBV6-6 and TRBJ2-1, with 9 positions matching TRBD2. V gave up 6 bases and J gave up 7 bases; unmatched junction bases: 13. The CDR3 sequence is 16 residues long. The germline gives CDR1 MNHNY, CDR2 SVGAGI (reference sequence). The CDR3 coding sequence is TGTGCCAGCAGCCCTTTCGGAGCGGGGGGCGGGAATGAGCAGTTCTTC. Translation: CASSPFGAGGGNEQFF.

This clone was recorded only once. This chain joins TRBV10-1 and TRBJ2-7; possibly TRBD2 for D (6 bases). Trimming took 0 bases from V and 7 from J, leaving 7 bases between them. Germline V gene lookup returns CDR1 WNHNN and CDR2 SYGVQD (reference sequence). CDR3 length equals 12 residues. The CDR3 spells CASSESGGEQYF. CDR3 nucleotides: TGCGCCAGCAGTGAGTCGGGGGGAGAGCAGTACTTC.

This rearrangement joins TRBV15 to TRBJ2-3; possible D gene TRBD2, 7 bases. V was clipped by 6 bases and J by 5 bases, with 18 bases between them. Germline V gene lookup returns CDR1 LNHNV and CDR2 YYDKDF (reference sequence). The CDR3 consists of 15 residues. DNA of the CDR3: TGTGCCACCAGTAAGAGGGGGGGCTCAGAAGATACGCAGTATTTT. Translation gives CATSKRGGSEDTQYF.

This clone was seen once. The rearrangement links TRBV7-6 to TRBJ1-4; tentative D call: TRBD1 (5 bases). The ends were cut back, 1 base at V and 7 bases at J, with 13 bases in the middle. The CDR3 contains 15 residues. CDR1 is SGHVS, CDR2 FNYEAQ, per germline. CDR3 nucleotide sequence: TGTGCCAGCAGCTTAGTGATGGGGGAGGGTGAAAAACTGTTTTTT. Protein product: CASSLVMGEGEKLFF.

The rearrangement joins TRBV6-1 to TRBJ2-4; 7 positions match TRBD1. This CDR3 is 12 amino acids long. V was pared by 2 bases and J by 8 bases, with 0 bases of the junction left unmatched. The germline V gene encodes CDR1 MNHNS and CDR2 SASEGT. The CDR3 DNA is TGTGCCAGCAGTGAAACAGGGGACATTCAGTACTTC. It codes for CASSETGDIQYF.

This clone was observed a handful of times. The chain recombines TRBV10-3 with TRBJ2-7; no reliable D call. Germline CDR1 ENHRY, CDR2 SYGVKD. The germline V and J ends were trimmed by 6 bases and 3 bases, with 15 bases remaining between them. The CDR3 totals 14 residues. This CDR3 reads CAISLQGPGYEQYF. CDR3 nucleotides: TGTGCCATCAGCCTACAAGGTCCGGGCTACGAGCAGTACTTC.

This clone was observed a handful of times. The chain is built from TRBV7-6 and TRBJ1-1, with D possibly matching TRBD1 (6 bases). The CDR3 has 14 amino acids. Trimming took off 5 bases at V and 5 bases at J, with 15 bases between the two ends. Germline CDR1 and CDR2: SGHVS and FNYEAQ. The CDR3 region has the DNA TGTGCCAGCAGCCCCTCACAGGGTCGGACTGAAGCTTTCTTT. It encodes CASSPSQGRTEAFF.

J is TRBJ1-1 and V is TRBV27; the match to TRBD1 covers 8 bases. Per the germline V gene, CDR1 is MNHEY and CDR2 is SMNVEV (reference sequence). Unmatched junction bases numbered 6, after V lost 5 bases and J lost 4 bases. This CDR3 comprises 14 residues. CDR3 nucleotides: TGTGCCAGCAGTCTATTACAGGGGGGCACTGAAGCTTTCTTT. This codes for CASSLLQGGTEAFF.

This sequence joins TRBV11-2 and TRBJ2-7; tentatively, D is TRBD2 (7 bases). In germline, CDR1 is SGHAT, CDR2 FQNNGV. This CDR3 region has 16 residues. Trimming cost V 5 bases and J 0 bases, with 17 bases left between them. CDR3 bases: TGTGCCAGCAGCCGTCGGGGGGCGACAAGCTCCTACGAGCAGTACTTC. This encodes CASSRRGATSSYEQYF.

The chain links TRBV10-3 to TRBJ1-5, with TRBD1 matching 7 bases. This CDR3 has 14 residues. Trimming cost V 5 bases and J 3 bases; bases outside gene matches: 4. Germline values: CDR1 ENHRY, CDR2 SYGVKD. The chain's CDR3 is CAISSGGNNQPQHF. CDR3 DNA: TGTGCCATCAGTTCAGGGGGTAACAATCAGCCCCAGCATTTT.

The rearrangement links TRBV10-3 to TRBJ2-7, with unresolved D. With 6 bases removed from V and 1 base from J, the gap between germline ends came to 10 bases. The CDR3 consists of 13 residues. The germline gives CDR1 ENHRY, CDR2 SYGVKD. The CDR3 here is CAISVEKSYEQYF. The CDR3 bases are TGTGCCATCAGCGTAGAGAAGTCCTACGAGCAGTACTTC.

V and J are TRBV9 and TRBJ1-2; tentative D call: TRBD1 (6 bases). CDR1 is SGDLS, CDR2 YYNGEE, per germline. There are 15 residues in the CDR3. Trimming pared 0 bases from V and 0 bases from J, leaving 9 bases between. CDR3 nucleotide sequence: TGTGCCAGCAGCGTAGACAGGGCGACTAACTATGGCTACACCTTC. Protein: CASSVDRATNYGYTF.

The J gene is TRBJ2-1, the V gene TRBV4-2; 13 nucleotides line up with TRBD2. Per germline, CDR1 LGHNA and CDR2 YNFKEQ. The ends lost 5 bases at V and 10 bases at J; junction bases unmatched: 8. The CDR3 contains 15 residues. CDR3 in DNA: TGTGCCAGCAGCTGGGGACTAGCGGGGCCTCCGGAGCAGTTCTTC. It translates to CASSWGLAGPPEQFF.